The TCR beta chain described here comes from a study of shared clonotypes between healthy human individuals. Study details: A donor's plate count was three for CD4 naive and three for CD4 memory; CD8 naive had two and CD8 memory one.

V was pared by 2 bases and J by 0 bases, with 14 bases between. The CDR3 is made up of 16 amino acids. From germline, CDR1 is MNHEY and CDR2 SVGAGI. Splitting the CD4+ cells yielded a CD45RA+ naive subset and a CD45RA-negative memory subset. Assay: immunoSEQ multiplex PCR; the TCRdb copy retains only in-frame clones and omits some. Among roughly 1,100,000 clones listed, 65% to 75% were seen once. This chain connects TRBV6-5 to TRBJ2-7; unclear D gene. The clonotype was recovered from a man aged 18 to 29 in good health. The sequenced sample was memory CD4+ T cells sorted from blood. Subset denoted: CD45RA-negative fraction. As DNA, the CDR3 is TGTGCCAGCAGTTACGTGGCCCTAGATAGCTCCTACGAGCAGTACTTC. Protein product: CASSYVALDSSYEQYF.